The entry below describes one T cell receptor (beta chain). Its antigen is undetermined. This CDR3 is built from 17 residues. V lost 4 bases and J 2 bases, leaving 20 bases between the germline ends. The germline CDR1 and CDR2 sequences are SGHNT and YYREEE (reference sequence). Method: immunoSEQ multiplex PCR; TCRdb's copy keeps in-frame clones and lacks some. The table lists more than 50,000 clones, about 92% of them singletons. All the patients suffered relapse after autologous stem cell transplantation, and brentuximab vedotin exposure differed. These data come from a study of PD-1 blockade in classical Hodgkin lymphoma. The study's findings and limits: Individuals initiating nivolumab under 1 year after ASCT were excluded. With CD4+ cells, TCR diversity rose significantly by C4D1, but not with CD8+ cells. Newly diagnosed patients had baseline TCR diversity that was reportedly lower than that of healthy donors. Patients newly diagnosed and complete responders had comparable baseline diversity.

The source is a human donor with classical Hodgkin lymphoma. This sequence joins TRBV5-4 and TRBJ2-3, with D hard to call. Sequencing used peripheral blood mononuclear cells (PBMCs), obtained at baseline. The CDR3 region is CASSPAPLLPTTDTQYF. The CDR3 DNA reads TGTGCCAGCAGCCCTGCGCCCCTACTACCAACCACAGATACGCAGTATTTT.